The 17 T cell receptor beta chains below were found in one sample sequenced in a study of CXCR3-negative and CXCR3-positive naive CD8 T cells. The TRB cDNA libraries were prepared by 5' RACE with UMI labels. Using the 5' RACE reads, TCRdb records one entry per CDR3 protein without DNA. This repertoire includes some 130,000 distinct CDR3 sequences. Material: naive CXCR3- CD8+ T cells from blood. Described subset: CD45RO-CCR7+CD27+CD95- naive CD8+ T cells lacking CXCR3 (TNR3-). The receptor set was obtained from a human donor in good health. Some clones in this sample may be carry-over from other donors' samples.

The chain recombines TRBV4-1 with TRBJ2-7. Germline V gene lookup returns CDR1 MGHRA and CDR2 YSYEKL. This CDR3 contains 15 residues. CDR3 sequence reads: CASSQESDRSYEQYF.

The chain carries TRBV5-5 and TRBJ2-7; without DNA, the TCRdb call of TRBD1 cannot be checked. This CDR3 contains 13 residues. CDR1 and CDR2 from the germline V gene are SGHKS and YYEKEE (reference sequence). The CDR3 spells CASTGTYLYEQYF.

The chain joins TRBV7-9 to TRBJ2-7; there is no DNA to check the TCRdb D call of TRBD1. CDR1 and CDR2 (germline): SEHNR, FQNEAQ (reference sequence). The CDR3 length is 15 residues. The CDR3 protein is CASSSTGDQVMEQYF.

The chain joins TRBV20-1 to TRBJ1-1. The germline gives CDR1 DFQATT, CDR2 SNEGSKA (reference sequence). The CDR3 extends over 13 amino acids. CDR3 loop: CSASSGGATEAFF.

The V gene is TRBV28, the J gene TRBJ2-1; without DNA, the TCRdb call of TRBD1 cannot be checked. Germline V CDR1 and CDR2: MDHEN, SYDVKM. CDR3 length equals 14 residues. The CDR3 spells CASRPGTGYTEQFF. Supplemented by reference TRBV28 and TRBJ2-1, the full variable domain reads DVKVTQSSRYLVKRTGEKVFLECVQDMDHENMFWYRQDPGLGLRLIYFSYDVKMKEKGDIPEGYSVSREKKERFSLILESASTNQTSMYLCASRPGTGYTEQFFGPGTRLTVL.

The CDR3 sequence: CAIRGPVGFHEQYF. The chain combines TRBV10-3 with TRBJ2-7; TCRdb reports TRBD1, a call that lacks DNA to check it against. The germline V gene encodes CDR1 ENHRY and CDR2 SYGVKD. The CDR3 spans 14 residues.

The chain recombines TRBV5-6 with TRBJ2-2. Germline-derived CDR1 and CDR2 are SGHDT and YYEEEE. The CDR3 spans 16 residues. CDR3 residues: CASSSRVFDLAGELFF.

The chain employs TRBV11-2 and TRBJ2-7; TCRdb selects TRBD1, and the lack of DNA leaves this call unchecked. The CDR3 runs 17 residues. Germline values: CDR1 SGHAT, CDR2 FQNNGV. The CDR3 protein is CASSIRPPTSSTYEQYF.

V is TRBV20-1 and J is TRBJ2-1; absent DNA, TCRdb's TRBD2 call cannot be checked. The CDR3 contains 14 residues. CDR1 DFQATT and CDR2 SNEGSKA come from the germline V gene (reference sequence). The CDR3 spells CSAPTSGVYNEQFF.

V usage is TRBV28 and J usage is TRBJ2-1; the TRBD2 assignment by TCRdb is unverifiable without DNA. The CDR3 loop spans 15 amino acids. Germline V gene lookup returns CDR1 MDHEN and CDR2 SYDVKM. The CDR3 spells CASSLGTSGHNEQFF. The full variable domain, in which reference TRBV28 and TRBJ2-1 provide the parts outside the CDR3, is DVKVTQSSRYLVKRTGEKVFLECVQDMDHENMFWYRQDPGLGLRLIYFSYDVKMKEKGDIPEGYSVSREKKERFSLILESASTNQTSMYLCASSLGTSGHNEQFFGPGTRLTVL.

This chain links TRBV6-5 with TRBJ2-2. From germline, CDR1 is MNHEY and CDR2 SVGAGI. The CDR3 runs to 13 residues. CDR3 protein: CASSYSATGELFF.

J is TRBJ2-5 and V is TRBV28; absent DNA, TCRdb's TRBD1 call cannot be checked. Per germline, CDR1 MDHEN and CDR2 SYDVKM. This CDR3 is 15 amino acids long. CDR3 region: CASSFTSGSQETQYF. Looking up the rest from reference TRBV28 and TRBJ2-5 gives the full variable domain: DVKVTQSSRYLVKRTGEKVFLECVQDMDHENMFWYRQDPGLGLRLIYFSYDVKMKEKGDIPEGYSVSREKKERFSLILESASTNQTSMYLCASSFTSGSQETQYFGPGTRLLVL.

The gene calls are TRBV2 and TRBJ1-2. Germline CDR1 is SNHLY and CDR2 is FYNNEI. The CDR3 has 13 amino acids. The CDR3: CASSEAKHYGYTF.

The V gene is TRBV5-1, the J gene TRBJ2-3; TCRdb designates TRBD2, a call that cannot be tested without DNA. Looked up from germline, CDR1 is SGHRS and CDR2 is YFSETQ. This CDR3 has 16 residues. The CDR3 here is CASSFTSGSFGDTQYF.

V usage is TRBV6-2 or TRBV6-3 and J usage is TRBJ2-1; TCRdb gives TRBD1 as the D gene, but with no DNA this cannot be confirmed. Germline V CDR1 and CDR2: MNHEY, SVGEGT. The CDR3 is 12 residues long. The chain's CDR3 is CASSTSGGEQFF.

The chain employs TRBV7-6 and TRBJ2-1; TCRdb returns TRBD2, unconfirmable since there is no DNA. Germline values: CDR1 SGHVS, CDR2 FNYEAQ. CDR3 length equals 15 residues. The CDR3 loop reads CASSFSSGGNNEQFF.

CDR3 protein: CASSFGTDEQYF. This chain joins TRBV5-5 and TRBJ2-7; no DNA is available, so the TRBD1 call from TCRdb remains unchecked. This CDR3 contains 12 residues. Germline V CDR1 and CDR2: SGHKS, YYEKEE (reference sequence).